This T cell receptor (beta chain) was documented in a study of neoadjuvant nivolumab and ipilimumab in lung cancer. Study-wide context: The combination arm added day-1 ipilimumab 1 mg/kg to nivolumab 3 mg/kg on days 1, 15, 29.

The protocol was immunoSEQ multiplex PCR, while the TCRdb copy is restricted to in-frame clones and leaves out a portion. Of about 18,000 clones detected, more than 75% appear once; the ten largest clones hold approximately 2%. Whole-study findings and limits: TCR clonality did not significantly correlate with pathologic tumor regression. Resected-tumor TCR richness correlated positively with pretherapy blood richness.

Notes on this clone: Its antigen is not identified.

Germline lookup yields CDR1 MGHDK and CDR2 SYGVNS. The CDR3 spans 15 residues. V lost 5 bases to trimming and J lost 9 bases; unmatched junction nucleotides: 10. The V gene is TRBV25-1, the J gene TRBJ2-1; 10 positions match TRBD2. The sequence was obtained from an adult with non-small cell lung cancer. The sequences come from peripheral blood, collected before neoadjuvant nivolumab, alone or with ipilimumab. The CDR3 bases are TGTGCCAGCAGTCGGGGGGGGACTAGCGAAGTTGAGCAGTTCTTC. Its translation: CASSRGGTSEVEQFF.